This TCR beta chain emerged from a study of regulatory T cells in long-lasting Graves disease. Study information: Graves' cases, newly diagnosed, had used antithyroid drugs under 3 months.

This clonotype was observed a few times. Its specificity is unknown. The time point here: newly diagnosed GD, antithyroid drugs for less than 3 months. The TCR library was prepared using RNA isolated from PBMCs. Arm-PCR of CDR3 regions with iRepertoire HTBI primers generated TCR beta libraries. TCRdb reprocessed the multiplex PCR reads with MiXCR, giving one entry per CDR3 protein. Of approximately 540,000 distinct CDR3 sequences in the sample, 12% were seen once. Study-level results: The study found TRBV28, TRBJ1-2 and TRBJ2-5 favored in persistent disease.

Deletions cut 0 bases from V and 6 bases from J, with 10 bases between. CDR1 SGDLS and CDR2 YYNGEE come from the germline V gene. There are 13 residues in the CDR3. These data were also filed under a second study, of T cells in Graves' hyperthyroidism and ophthalmopathy.

The TCR comes from a woman in her thirties with Graves disease. The sequencing here drew on peripheral blood mononuclear cells (PBMCs), taken at new diagnosis, from a patient treated with antithyroid drugs. The chain carries TRBV9 and TRBJ2-7, with unresolved D. This CDR3 is CASSVGQVSEQYF. The CDR3 DNA follows: TGTGCCAGCAGCGTAGGGCAGGTCAGCGAGCAGTACTTC.